Shown below are 22 T cell receptor beta chains from a single sample sequenced in a study of cytomegalovirus exposure and HLA in healthy donors. TCRdb's table, derived via immunoSEQ multiplex PCR, lists solely in-frame clones and lacks some. This table has some 150,000 clones, roughly nine tenths appearing once. The material sequenced was PBMCs. These receptors originate from a young man in good health and CMV-seronegative.

The chain has TRBV7-6 and TRBJ2-3, with 13 bases aligning to TRBD2. CDR1 and CDR2 from the germline V gene are SGHVS and FNYEAQ. Unmatched junction bases numbered 11, after V lost 5 bases and J lost 3 bases. The CDR3 runs to 18 residues. CDR3 nucleotide sequence: TGTGCCAGCAGCCGTACTAGCGGGGGGGCTTATGGGACAGATACGCAGTATTTT. Protein sequence: CASSRTSGGAYGTDTQYF.

This sequence joins TRBV27 and TRBJ2-7; D unresolved. V was pared by 5 bases and J by 4 bases, with 12 bases between. The CDR3 totals 13 residues. CDR1 is MNHEY, CDR2 SMNVEV, per germline (reference sequence). The CDR3: CASSPLNRYEQYF. CDR3 nucleotides: TGTGCCAGCAGTCCACTTAACAGATACGAGCAGTACTTC.

The CDR3 nucleotides read TGTGCCAGCAGACAGGGGCAATCCCACGAGCAGTACTTC. Translating it yields CASRQGQSHEQYF. V is TRBV6-5 and J is TRBJ2-7, with 7 bases identical to TRBD1. CDR3 size: 13 residues. Trimming cost V 6 bases and J 5 bases; bases outside gene matches: 7. Per germline, CDR1 MNHEY and CDR2 SVGAGI.

The chain joins TRBV5-6 to TRBJ2-7, with 7 bases lining up with TRBD2. The germline V gene has CDR1 SGHDT and CDR2 YYEEEE. The CDR3 covers 13 residues. Trimming at V came to 4 bases and at J to 6 bases, leaving 7 bases not matched to a gene. Written as DNA, the CDR3 is TGTGCCAGCAGCCATACTAGCGAAGGCGAGCAGTACTTC. Protein sequence: CASSHTSEGEQYF.

Written as DNA, the CDR3 is TGTGCCAGCAGGCCCTATGGGCAGGGGATGTATGGCTACACCTTC. Translating gives CASRPYGQGMYGYTF. This chain uses TRBV6-5 with TRBJ1-2, with a weak D call TRBD1 (6 bases). Trimming removed 6 bases at V and 5 bases at J, with 19 bases between. The CDR3 consists of 15 residues. Germline CDR1 is MNHEY and CDR2 is SVGAGI.

This rearrangement joins TRBV7-9 to TRBJ1-1, with D hard to call. The V end was cut by 6 bases, the J end by 0 bases, with 8 bases between. CDR3 length: 13 amino acids. Germline CDR1 reads SEHNR; CDR2 reads FQNEAQ (reference sequence). The chain's CDR3 is CASRGSMNTEAFF. The CDR3 DNA is TGTGCCAGCAGGGGGAGTATGAACACTGAAGCTTTCTTT.

The gene calls are TRBV5-1 and TRBJ2-3, with 10 bases fitting TRBD1. The CDR3 length is 16 residues. The ends lost 5 bases at V and 1 base at J; junction bases unmatched: 7. Germline V lookup: CDR1 SGHRS, CDR2 YFSETQ. CDR3 sequence reads: CASSTGTGVGTDTQYF. The CDR3 nucleotides are TGCGCCAGCAGTACCGGGACAGGGGTAGGCACAGATACGCAGTATTTT.

The chain joins TRBV6-6 to TRBJ2-5, with TRBD2 matching 9 bases. Germline assignment: CDR1 MNHNY and CDR2 SVGAGI (reference sequence). Trimming took 7 bases from V and 4 from J; bases not matched to a gene: 7. This CDR3 has 14 residues. The CDR3 here is CASTAREGGETQYF. Written as DNA, the CDR3 is TGTGCCAGCACGGCGCGGGAGGGCGGAGAGACCCAGTACTTC.

The gene calls are TRBV30 and TRBJ1-1; 12 positions agree with TRBD1. The germline V gene encodes CDR1 GTSNPN and CDR2 SVGIG (reference sequence). The CDR3 sequence is 13 residues long. V was pared by 2 bases and J by 8 bases, with 3 bases of the junction left unmatched. CDR3 DNA: TGTGCCTGGAGTCGCGGGACAGGGGGCGAAGCTTTCTTT. It yields the protein CAWSRGTGGEAFF. Full variable domain (missing parts from reference TRBV30 and TRBJ1-1): SQTIHQWPATLVQPVGSPLSLECTVEGTSNPNLYWYRQAAGRGLQLLFYSVGIGQISSEVPQNLSASRPQDRQFILSSKKLLLSDSGFYLCAWSRGTGGEAFFGQGTRLTVV.

The rearrangement links TRBV10-1 to TRBJ2-7, with TRBD1 matching over 9 bases. The CDR3 contains 14 residues. V shed 6 bases and J 2 bases; nucleotides not matched to a gene: 5. CDR1 and CDR2 (germline): WNHNN, SYGVQD (reference sequence). CDR3 coding DNA: TGCGCCAGCAGCGCCGGGACAGGGACCTACGAGCAGTACTTC. As protein: CASSAGTGTYEQYF.

The rearrangement uses TRBV11-2 and TRBJ1-2; no clear D. The CDR3 contains 11 residues. CDR1 SGHAT and CDR2 FQNNGV come from the germline V gene. V lost 1 base to trimming and J lost 7 bases, with 4 bases between them. The CDR3 DNA is TGTGCCAGCAGCTTAGGAGGTGGCTACACCTTC. This translates into CASSLGGGYTF. Filled out from reference TRBV11-2 and TRBJ1-2, the complete variable domain reads EAGVAQSPRYKIIEKRQSVAFWCNPISGHATLYWYQQILGQGPKLLIQFQNNGVVDDSQLPKDRFSAERLKGVDSTLKIQPAKLEDSAVYLCASSLGGGYTFGSGTRLTVV.

The chain uses TRBV27 and TRBJ2-1; 12 bases line up with TRBD2. Trimming removed 8 bases from V and 8 bases from J; junction bases left unmatched: 10. The germline V gene encodes CDR1 MNHEY and CDR2 SMNVEV (reference sequence). CDR3 length equals 15 residues. The CDR3 spells CASASGGAIEDEQFF. The CDR3 coding sequence is TGTGCCAGCGCTAGCGGGGGGGCCATTGAAGATGAGCAGTTCTTC.

The rearrangement links TRBV7-2 to TRBJ2-7; 8 bases are shared with TRBD1. This CDR3 comprises 17 residues. The germline CDR1 and CDR2 sequences are SGHTA and FQGNSA. V lost 4 bases and J lost 2; bases outside the gene matches: 13. CDR3 DNA sequence: TGTGCCAGCAGCTCGGCAGGGGGCAGCCACTTTACCTACGAGCAGTACGTC. It specifies CASSSAGGSHFTYEQYV.

V and J are TRBV4-1 and TRBJ2-7; D possibly corresponds to TRBD2 (5 bases). The CDR3 is 14 residues long. The germline gives CDR1 MGHRA, CDR2 YSYEKL. Trimming shortened V by 5 bases and J by 6 bases, and 17 bases separated the two germline ends. DNA of the CDR3: TGCGCCAGCAGCGGCGAGGGTTGGATAGGCGAGCAGTACTTC. Protein sequence: CASSGEGWIGEQYF.

J is TRBJ2-3 and V is TRBV27, with 8 nucleotides matching TRBD2. V shed 7 bases and J 2 bases; nucleotides not matched to a gene: 8. The germline gives CDR1 MNHEY, CDR2 SMNVEV (reference sequence). The CDR3 length is 15 residues. The CDR3 protein is CASKVGGGYTDTQYF. The CDR3 nucleotides read TGTGCCAGCAAGGTTGGCGGGGGGTACACAGATACGCAGTATTTT.

The chain uses TRBV9 and TRBJ2-1; 13 nucleotides match TRBD2. J was trimmed by 7 bases and V by 3 bases; bases with no gene match: 7. Germline CDR1 SGDLS, CDR2 YYNGEE. The length of the CDR3 is 16 residues. Here the CDR3 reads CASSAGLAGLDNEQFF. The CDR3 DNA sequence: TGTGCCAGCAGCGCGGGACTAGCGGGATTGGATAATGAGCAGTTCTTC.

The rearrangement links TRBV5-1 to TRBJ2-7; D is uncertain. The V end was cut by 4 bases, the J end by 5 bases, with 7 bases between. This CDR3 region has 11 residues. In germline, CDR1 is SGHRS, CDR2 YFSETQ. CDR3 loop: CASSVGNEQYF. The CDR3 region has the DNA TGCGCCAGCAGCGTGGGTAACGAGCAGTACTTC.

The J gene is TRBJ1-1, the V gene TRBV11-2; TRBD1 matches at 10 bases. The CDR3 has 17 residues. CDR1 is SGHAT, CDR2 FQNNGV, per germline. Trimming at V came to 5 bases and at J to 0 bases, leaving 9 bases not matched to a gene. The CDR3 DNA follows: TGTGCCAGCAGCAACACGGGACAGGGGTCGATGAACACTGAAGCTTTCTTT. The encoded protein is CASSNTGQGSMNTEAFF.

This chain uses TRBV6-5 with TRBJ1-3; the match to TRBD1 covers 9 bases. The junction had 4 bases not matched to a gene; V was cut back by 6 bases and J by 4 bases. The CDR3 runs to 14 residues. Germline V gene lookup returns CDR1 MNHEY and CDR2 SVGAGI. The CDR3: CASRLGTGGNTIYF. The CDR3 DNA reads TGTGCCAGCAGGCTCGGGACAGGGGGAAACACCATATATTTT.

This chain uses TRBV11-3 with TRBJ1-4, with 11 bases that match TRBD1. The V gene end was trimmed by 6 bases and the J gene end by 5 bases; junction bases not matched to a gene: 5. The CDR3 loop spans 15 amino acids. Per the germline V gene, CDR1 is SGHNT and CDR2 is YENEEA. The CDR3 coding sequence is TGTGCCAGCAGAAGAGGACAGGGGGCCAATGAAAAACTGTTTTTT. Amino acid sequence: CASRRGQGANEKLFF.

V is TRBV5-4 and J is TRBJ1-1; tentatively, D is TRBD1 (5 bases). V was pared by 0 bases and J by 0 bases, with 12 bases between. There are 16 residues in the CDR3. CDR1 is SGHNT, CDR2 YYREEE, per germline (reference sequence). CDR3 in DNA: TGTGCCAGCAGCTTGGTACCGGGGGGGGTGAACACTGAAGCTTTCTTT. Its protein is CASSLVPGGVNTEAFF.

The V call is TRBV5-4, the J call TRBJ1-1; 9 bases align to TRBD1. CDR3 size: 16 residues. With 4 bases clipped from V and 3 bases from J, the junction kept 10 bases outside the gene matches. The germline gives CDR1 SGHNT, CDR2 YYREEE (reference sequence). CDR3 sequence (DNA): TGTGCCAGCAGCGGGAGGACAGGGGTGTGGGACACTGAAGCTTTCTTT. Translation gives CASSGRTGVWDTEAFF.